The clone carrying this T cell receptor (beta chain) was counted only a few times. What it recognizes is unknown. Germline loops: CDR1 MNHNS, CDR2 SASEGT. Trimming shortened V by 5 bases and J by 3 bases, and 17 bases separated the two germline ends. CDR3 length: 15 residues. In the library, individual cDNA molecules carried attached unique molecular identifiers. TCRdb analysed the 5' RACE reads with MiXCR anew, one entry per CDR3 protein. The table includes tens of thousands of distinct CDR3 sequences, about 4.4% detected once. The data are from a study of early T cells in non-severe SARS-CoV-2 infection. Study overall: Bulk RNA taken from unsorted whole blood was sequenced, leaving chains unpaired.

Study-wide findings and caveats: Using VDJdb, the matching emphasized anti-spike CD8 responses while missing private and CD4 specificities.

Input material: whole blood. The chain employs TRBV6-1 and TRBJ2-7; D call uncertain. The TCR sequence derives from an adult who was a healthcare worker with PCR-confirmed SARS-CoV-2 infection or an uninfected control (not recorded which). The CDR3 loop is CASSPSVENLYEQYF. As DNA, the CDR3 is TGTGCCAGCAGTCCCTCCGTAGAAAATCTCTACGAGCAGTACTTC.